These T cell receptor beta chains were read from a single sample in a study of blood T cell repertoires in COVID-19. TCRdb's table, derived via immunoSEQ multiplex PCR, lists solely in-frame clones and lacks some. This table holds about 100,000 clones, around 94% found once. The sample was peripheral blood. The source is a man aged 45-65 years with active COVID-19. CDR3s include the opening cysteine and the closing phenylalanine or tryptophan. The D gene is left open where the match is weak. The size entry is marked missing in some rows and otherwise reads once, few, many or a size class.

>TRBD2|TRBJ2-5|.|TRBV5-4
TGTGCCAGCAGCCCTGGGTCGGCGGGAGGTTGGGAGACCCAGTACTTC
CASSPGSAGGWETQYF
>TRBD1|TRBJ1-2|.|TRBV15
TGTGCCACCAGCAGGGCGAGACAGGGGGGAAACTATGGCTACACCTTC
CATSRARQGGNYGYTF
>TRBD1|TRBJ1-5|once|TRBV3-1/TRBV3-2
TGTGCCAGCAGCCTCGGACAGGGGCAGCCCCAGCATTTT
CASSLGQGQPQHF
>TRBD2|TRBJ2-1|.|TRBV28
TGTGCCAGCAGTTCCCCCACGGTCGCGACTAGCGGGATTAAGCAGTTCTTC
CASSSPTVATSGIKQFF
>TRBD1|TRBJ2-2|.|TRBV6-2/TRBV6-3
TGTGCCAGCAGTCTAACAGGGGAATCCGGGGAGCTGTTTTTT
CASSLTGESGELFF
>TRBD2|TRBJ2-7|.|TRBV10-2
TGCGCCAGCAGCAGGACTAGCGACTACGAGCAGTACTTC
CASSRTSDYEQYF
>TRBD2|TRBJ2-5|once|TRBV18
TGTGCCAGCTCACCACCGGCGGGAGGAGGGGAGACCCAGTACTTC
CASSPPAGGGETQYF
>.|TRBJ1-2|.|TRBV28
TGTGCCAGCACGACGACAAACCATGGCTACACCTTC
CASTTTNHGYTF
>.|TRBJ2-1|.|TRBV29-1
TGCAGCGTTGGCAGGGGAAATGAGCAGTTCTTC
CSVGRGNEQFF
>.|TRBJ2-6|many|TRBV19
TGTGCCAGTAGTAGCCGGGACATAGGGCAATCTGGGGCCAACGTCCTGACTTTC
CASSSRDIGQSGANVLTF
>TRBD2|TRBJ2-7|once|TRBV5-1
TGCGCCATCAATAGGACTAGCGGGAGTCAAGGCCTACACGAGCAGTACTTC
CAINRTSGSQGLHEQYF
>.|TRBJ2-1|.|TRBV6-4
TGTGCCAGCAGCCTTCGGGGAATCATTGGGGATGAGCAGTTCTTC
CASSLRGIIGDEQFF
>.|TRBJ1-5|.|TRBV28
TGTGCCAGCAGTTTATCGGAGGGATTGGGGTCTGTTTATAGCAATCAGCCCCAGCATTTT
CASSLSEGLGSVYSNQPQHF
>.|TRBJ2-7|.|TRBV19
TGTGCCAGGCCGATGGCGGGGCGCTACGAGCAGTACTTC
CARPMAGRYEQYF
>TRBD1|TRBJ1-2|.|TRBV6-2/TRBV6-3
TGTGCCAGCAGTTTCCGACAGGGAGTCGTCTATGGCTACACCTTC
CASSFRQGVVYGYTF
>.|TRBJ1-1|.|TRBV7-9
TGTGCCAGCAGCTTAGCGGCGGGCCAGAACACTGAAGCTTTCTTT
CASSLAAGQNTEAFF
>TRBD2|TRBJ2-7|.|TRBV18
TGTGCCAGCTCACCCCGAGGGACTAGCGGGAGTGGCGAGCAGTACTTC
CASSPRGTSGSGEQYF
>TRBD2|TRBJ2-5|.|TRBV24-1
TGTGCCACCAGCCCCGGGACTAGCGGGAGGGGAGGGGAGACCCAGTACTTC
CATSPGTSGRGGETQYF
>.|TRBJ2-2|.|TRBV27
TGTGCCAGCAGTTGCCCGACAGGGAGGTTATGCACCGGGGAGCTGTTTTTT
CASSCPTGRLCTGELFF
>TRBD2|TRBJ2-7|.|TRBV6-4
TGTGCCAGGACCTGGCCCGGGCTAGCGGGAGACTACGAGCAGTACTTC
CARTWPGLAGDYEQYF
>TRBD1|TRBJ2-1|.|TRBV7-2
TGTGCCAGCAGCTCGAGGACAGGGGGCAATGAGCAGTTCTTC
CASSSRTGGNEQFF
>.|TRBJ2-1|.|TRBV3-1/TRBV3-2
TGTGCCAGCAGCCAAGCGTGGGGCAGCTCCTACAATGAGCAGTTCTTC
CASSQAWGSSYNEQFF
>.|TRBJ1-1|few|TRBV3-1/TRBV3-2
TGTGCCAGCAGCCCACGGTACTCTGAAGCTTTCTTT
CASSPRYSEAFF
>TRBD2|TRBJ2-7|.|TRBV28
TGTGCCAGCAGTCCCCCTAGCGGGAGGTACGAGCAGTACTTC
CASSPPSGRYEQYF
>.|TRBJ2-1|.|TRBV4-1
TGCGCCAGCAGCCCAAGAGGTTATCAGGGCAATGAGCAGTTCTTC
CASSPRGYQGNEQFF
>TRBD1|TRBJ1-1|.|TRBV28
TGTGCCAGTCCAGGGGGAAGGGGAGACACTGAAGCTTTCTTT
CASPGGRGDTEAFF
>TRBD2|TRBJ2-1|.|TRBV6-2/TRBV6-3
TGTGCCAGCAGCTCCGACGGGACTAGCGGCTACAATGAGCAGTTCTTC
CASSSDGTSGYNEQFF
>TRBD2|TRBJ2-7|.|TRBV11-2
TGTGCCAGCAGCTTAGCGGGGGGGAACGAGCAGTACTTC
CASSLAGGNEQYF
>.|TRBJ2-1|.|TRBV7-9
TGTGCCAGCAGTTTCCAGGGAGGCCAGTTCTTC
CASSFQGGQFF
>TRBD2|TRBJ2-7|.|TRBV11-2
TGTGCCAGCAGCTCGAGGGGACTAGCGGGTCCTGCATACGAGCAGTACTTC
CASSSRGLAGPAYEQYF
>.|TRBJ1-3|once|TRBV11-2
TGTGCCAGCAGCCACGCGGGCCGCCTGGGAAACACCATATATTTT
CASSHAGRLGNTIYF
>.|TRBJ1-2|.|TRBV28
TGTGCCAGCAGTTCCACATACAGGGAGTTCGATGGCTACACCTTC
CASSSTYREFDGYTF
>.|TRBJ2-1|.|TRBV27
TGTGCCAGCAGTTTATCGACGGGCTTCTTTTCTGGCGGGAACTCCTACAATGAGCAGTTCTTC
CASSLSTGFFSGGNSYNEQFF
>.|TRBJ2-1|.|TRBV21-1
TGTGCCAGCAGCAAAGGGGATAGCGGACCAGGGGAGCAGTTCTTC
CASSKGDSGPGEQFF
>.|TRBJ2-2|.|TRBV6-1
TGTGCCAGCAGTGAAGCAGGGGGGGCTGCTGTCACCGGGGAGCTGTTTTTT
CASSEAGGAAVTGELFF
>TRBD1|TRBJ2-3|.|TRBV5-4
TGTGCCAGCAGTACAGGGGCCTCTACCAATACGCAGTATTTT
CASSTGASTNTQYF
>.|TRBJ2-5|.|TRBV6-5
TGTGCCAGCAGTCCTCAGTTGCAAGAGACCCAGTACTTC
CASSPQLQETQYF
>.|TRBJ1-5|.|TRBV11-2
TGTGCCAGCAGCCTGGGGGGACCGGGACGCCTCCATCAGCCCCAGCATTTT
CASSLGGPGRLHQPQHF
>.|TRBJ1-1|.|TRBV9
TGTGCCAGCAGCGTCGACCAGGGTTCCCCTGAAGCTTTCTTT
CASSVDQGSPEAFF
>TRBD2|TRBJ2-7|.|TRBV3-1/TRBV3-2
TGTGCCAGCGGACCAGCGGGAGTCTACGAGCAGTACTTC
CASGPAGVYEQYF
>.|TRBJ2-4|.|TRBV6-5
TGTGCCAGCAGTTTGGGTGTAGACTTTGTAAACATTCAGTACTTC
CASSLGVDFVNIQYF
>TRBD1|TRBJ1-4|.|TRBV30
TGTGCCTGGAGCGCCTATACCTCGACAGGGGACGATCTGGTAAAACTGTTTTTT
CAWSAYTSTGDDLVKLFF